These 16 T cell receptor beta chains were all obtained from the same sample, sequenced in a study of cytomegalovirus exposure and HLA in healthy donors. Primers: 60 Vbeta forward and 13 Jbeta reverse. Assay used: immunoSEQ multiplex PCR; TCRdb lists only in-frame clones, some missing. The data hold more than 95,000 clones, with roughly three quarters observed a single time. Sequenced sample: PBMCs. The receptors here all came from a man in his forties or fifties in good health and CMV-seropositive.

V gene TRBV27 combines with J gene TRBJ2-5; tentative D call: TRBD2 (6 bases). This CDR3 spans 15 amino acids. Trimming took off 4 bases at V and 5 bases at J, with 17 bases between the two ends. Germline assignment: CDR1 MNHEY and CDR2 SMNVEV (reference sequence). The CDR3 DNA reads TGTGCCAGCAGTTACGGCAGACTAGGGTTGGAGACCCAGTACTTC. Protein: CASSYGRLGLETQYF.

The chain links TRBV27 to TRBJ2-1; 7 nucleotides line up with TRBD2. Germline V gene lookup returns CDR1 MNHEY and CDR2 SMNVEV (reference sequence). J lost 6 bases, V lost 3 bases, and 5 bases had no gene match. The CDR3 consists of 14 residues. The CDR3 DNA follows: TGTGCCAGCAGTTTGGGTCTAGCGGCCAATGAGCAGTTCTTC. As protein: CASSLGLAANEQFF.

This chain connects TRBV11-2 to TRBJ2-2; 7 nucleotides agree with TRBD2. Trimming removed 6 bases from V and 2 bases from J; junction bases left unmatched: 6. Per the germline V gene, CDR1 is SGHAT and CDR2 is FQNNGV. The CDR3 is 15 residues long. CDR3 region: CASRRSGDNTGELFF. The CDR3 coding sequence is TGTGCCAGCAGAAGGAGCGGGGATAACACCGGGGAGCTGTTTTTT.

The chain links TRBV28 to TRBJ1-1; D may be TRBD1 (6 bases). The CDR3 extends over 15 amino acids. Trimming cost V 6 bases and J 1 base, with 15 bases left between them. CDR1 is MDHEN, CDR2 SYDVKM, per germline. CDR3 loop: CASRRVGTTNTEAFF. The CDR3, as DNA: TGTGCCAGCAGAAGAGTGGGGACAACGAACACTGAAGCTTTCTTT.

The gene calls are TRBV6-1 and TRBJ2-3, with 9 bases that match TRBD2. The CDR3 is 14 amino acids. Trimming removed 8 bases from V and 1 base from J; junction bases left unmatched: 4. Germline V lookup: CDR1 MNHNS, CDR2 SASEGT. CDR3 in amino acids: CASELAGGTDTQYF. The CDR3 DNA follows: TGTGCCAGCGAATTAGCGGGAGGCACAGATACGCAGTATTTT.

The V call is TRBV6-6, the J call TRBJ2-3, with D maybe TRBD2 (6 bases). CDR1 MNHNY and CDR2 SVGAGI come from the germline V gene (reference sequence). V was trimmed by 5 bases and J by 5 bases, leaving 17 bases between them. The CDR3 has 15 amino acids. CDR3 in DNA: TGTGCCAGCAGTCACGCTGCGGGGCGAGGAGATACGCAGTATTTT. It is translated as CASSHAAGRGDTQYF.

The CDR3 region is CASSSTGTRSTDTQYF. As DNA, the CDR3 is TGCGCCAGCAGCTCTACCGGGACTAGGAGCACAGATACGCAGTATTTT. The chain joins TRBV5-1 to TRBJ2-3, with 8 bases fitting TRBD2. After removal of 3 bases from V and 0 bases from J, the junction contained 6 bases not matched to a gene. Germline lookup yields CDR1 SGHRS and CDR2 YFSETQ. The CDR3 loop spans 16 amino acids.

V is TRBV10-3 and J is TRBJ2-7; 8 positions agree with TRBD1. V shed 3 bases, J shed 3 bases, and the junction held 4 bases outside the gene matches. Germline lookup yields CDR1 ENHRY and CDR2 SYGVKD. CDR3 length: 14 residues. In DNA, the CDR3 is TGTGCCATCAGTGATTACGGACAGGGCTACGAGCAGTACTTC. Translating it yields CAISDYGQGYEQYF.

A word on this clone: The same CDR3 arises from other DNA sequences in this sample as well. The chain links TRBV30 to TRBJ2-5; 8 nucleotides match TRBD2. The V gene's germline CDR1 is GTSNPN and CDR2 SVGIG (reference sequence). With V trimmed by 1 base and J by 4 bases, 5 bases remained unmatched. This CDR3 spans 14 amino acids. The CDR3 bases are TGTGCCTGGAGTGGGCTTGCGGGAGGAGAGACCCAGTACTTC. Amino acid sequence: CAWSGLAGGETQYF.

J is TRBJ1-1 and V is TRBV29-1, with 8 bases lining up with TRBD1. This CDR3 is 19 amino acids long. V shed 3 bases, J shed 4 bases, and the junction held 22 bases outside the gene matches. CDR1 and CDR2 (germline): SQVTM, ANQGSEA. The CDR3 is CSVDTSWRQGNSRGTEAFF. CDR3 in DNA: TGCAGCGTTGATACTTCCTGGCGACAGGGGAATTCTAGGGGCACTGAAGCTTTCTTT. The variable domain in full, completed from reference TRBV29-1 and TRBJ1-1, reads SAVISQKPSRDICQRGTSLTIQCQVDSQVTMMFWYRQQPGQSLTLIATANQGSEATYESGFVIDKFPISRPNLTFSTLTVSNMSPEDSSIYLCSVDTSWRQGNSRGTEAFFGQGTRLTVV.

The CDR3 protein is CASSLRGLAGVEQYF. The CDR3 nucleotides read TGTGCCAGCTCGTTAAGGGGTCTAGCGGGAGTCGAGCAGTACTTC. This sequence joins TRBV28 and TRBJ2-7, with 10 nucleotides matching TRBD2. The V segment lost 8 bases and the J segment 6 bases; nucleotides outside the gene matches: 13. The germline V gene encodes CDR1 MDHEN and CDR2 SYDVKM. The CDR3 spans 15 residues.

About this clone itself: Other DNA sequences from this sample encode an identical CDR3 as well. The rearrangement uses TRBV2 and TRBJ2-7; 8 nucleotides match TRBD2. Looked up from germline, CDR1 is SNHLY and CDR2 is FYNNEI. V was clipped by 3 bases and J by 2 bases; unmatched bases: 3. This CDR3 comprises 14 residues. Here the CDR3 DNA reads TGTGCCAGCAGTGAGCCAGCGGGAGCCTACGAGCAGTACTTC. It is translated as CASSEPAGAYEQYF. Looking up the rest from reference TRBV2 and TRBJ2-7 gives the full variable domain: EPEVTQTPSHQVTQMGQEVILRCVPISNHLYFYWYRQILGQKVEFLVSFYNNEISEKSEIFDDQFSVERPDGSNFTLKIRSTKLEDSAMYFCASSEPAGAYEQYFGPGTRLTVT.

The rearrangement links TRBV4-2 to TRBJ2-2; a possible D gene is TRBD2 (6 bases). V gave up 5 bases and J gave up 5 bases, with 12 bases separating them. The CDR3 is 14 residues long. The germline V gene has CDR1 LGHNA and CDR2 YNFKEQ. CDR3 region: CASSYGGVTGELFF. The CDR3 nucleotides are TGTGCCAGCAGCTACGGGGGAGTGACCGGGGAGCTGTTTTTT.

This clone appeared a single time. The chain is built from TRBV2 and TRBJ2-3; D ambiguous. The CDR3 totals 11 residues. V was cut by 6 bases and J by 8 bases, with 9 bases left in between. CDR1 and CDR2 (germline): SNHLY, FYNNEI. CDR3 coding DNA: TGTGCCAGCAGCTTTACGGGTACGCAGTATTTT. This encodes CASSFTGTQYF.

The J gene is TRBJ2-3, the V gene TRBV29-1, with D hard to call. The CDR3 has 12 residues. V dropped 4 bases and J dropped 5 bases, with 10 bases sitting between them. The germline gives CDR1 SQVTM, CDR2 ANQGSEA. The CDR3 bases are TGCAGCGTTGGGCAGACGGGAGATACGCAGTATTTT. Translating it yields CSVGQTGDTQYF.

The chain combines TRBV2 with TRBJ2-1; a weak D match, TRBD2 (5 bases). This CDR3 contains 10 residues. V lost 8 bases to trimming and J lost 12 bases, with 11 bases between them. Germline lookup yields CDR1 SNHLY and CDR2 FYNNEI. The CDR3, as DNA: TGTGCCAGCGGGTCCCTAGCGCAGTTCTTC. Protein sequence: CASGSLAQFF.